These 20 T cell receptor beta chains originate from one sample sequenced in a study of breast tumors, draining lymph nodes, adjacent tissues (TCRdb year 2016). Lymph node samples came from the axillary draining lymph nodes of breast cancer patients. Libraries were built with multiplex PCR. Sequencing was carried out with an Illumina HiSeq 2000. TCRdb cleaned the public reads at Q25 with fastp, built clones with MiXCR and kept in-frame beta chains. Each entry merges the rows of one CDR3 protein and shows their most common DNA and genes. A total of some 150,000 distinct CDR3 sequences appear in this sample, around 22% of them only once. The ten largest clones represent just over 2.5% of the sample. Sequenced material: axillary lymph node tissue. Every receptor here comes from a female donor with breast cancer. Some clones in this sample may be carry-over from other donors' samples.

This clonotype was counted only a few times. The chain has TRBV5-8 and TRBJ2-3; D is ambiguous. Germline V gives CDR1 SGHTS, CDR2 YDEGEE. The CDR3 has 13 residues. V lost 2 bases and J 0 bases, leaving 4 bases between the germline ends. CDR3 nucleotide sequence: TGTGCCAGCAGCTTCTCTAGCACAGATACGCAGTATTTT. Protein sequence: CASSFSSTDTQYF.

As for this clonotype: This may be a read error, as it is one base from a much larger clone. The rearrangement uses TRBV30 and TRBJ1-6; 9 positions match TRBD1. After removal of 4 bases from V and 8 bases from J, the junction contained 9 bases not matched to a gene. There are 15 residues in the CDR3. CDR1 is GTSNPN and CDR2 is SVGIG in the germline V gene (reference sequence). The CDR3 DNA sequence: TGTGCCTGGACCTCAGACAGGGGGGTTGATTCACCCCTCCACTTT. As protein: CAWTSDRGVDSPLHF. Supplemented by reference TRBV30 and TRBJ1-6, the full variable domain reads SQTIHQWPATLVQPVGSPLSLECTVEGTSNPNLYWYRQAAGRGLQLLFYSVGIGQISSEVPQNLSASRPQDRQFILSSKKLLLSDSGFYLCAWTSDRGVDSPLHFGNGTRLTVT.

The gene calls are TRBV20-1 and TRBJ1-1; D is uncertain. Germline V gene data show CDR1 as DFQATT and CDR2 as SNEGSKA (reference sequence). Between the trimmed V and J ends, which lost 1 base and 1 base, there was a span of 1 base. This CDR3 region has 11 residues. The DNA for the CDR3 is TGCAGTGCTAGAGGGAACACTGAAGCTTTCTTT. It specifies CSARGNTEAFF.

This clonotype was observed many times. The chain recombines TRBV27 with TRBJ2-2; TRBD2 matches at 12 bases. The CDR3 spans 17 residues. Germline CDR1 and CDR2: MNHEY and SMNVEV (reference sequence). Trimming cost V 5 bases and J 8 bases; bases outside gene matches: 12. As DNA, the CDR3 is TGTGCCAGCAGTCCCGAACTACTAGCGGGAGGTTCTGGGGAGCTGTTTTTT. Residues: CASSPELLAGGSGELFF.

This clonotype appeared many times. The CDR3 reads CASSSVLNTGELFF. CDR3 in DNA: TGTGCCAGCAGCTCTGTCCTGAACACCGGGGAGCTGTTTTTT. V is TRBV7-9 and J is TRBJ2-2; D not certain. V lost 4 bases to trimming and J lost 1 base, with 7 bases between them. The germline gives CDR1 SEHNR, CDR2 FQNEAQ (reference sequence). The CDR3 loop spans 14 amino acids.

This sequence joins TRBV24-1 and TRBJ1-1; D remains ambiguous. Between the trimmed V and J ends, which lost 0 bases and 6 bases, there was a span of 4 bases. The CDR3 covers 12 residues. CDR1 is KGHDR and CDR2 is SFDVKD in the germline V gene. The CDR3 is CATSDLYSEAFF. As DNA, the CDR3 is TGTGCCACCAGTGATTTGTACTCTGAAGCTTTCTTT.

This clonotype came up many times. The V and J genes are TRBV7-8 and TRBJ2-3, with TRBD2 matching 8 bases. Looked up from germline, CDR1 is SGHVS and CDR2 is FQNEAQ. CDR3 length equals 15 residues. The ends lost 0 bases at V and 4 bases at J; junction bases unmatched: 3. The chain's CDR3 is CASSLASGKADTQYF. For the CDR3, the DNA is TGTGCCAGCAGCTTAGCTAGCGGGAAAGCAGATACGCAGTATTTT.

This clonotype turned up a few times. The J gene is TRBJ2-1, the V gene TRBV12-3 or TRBV12-4; D remains unclear. V lost 1 base and J lost 6, with 13 bases in between. The CDR3 sequence is 15 residues long. The CDR3: CASSLGPTKSNEQFF. DNA for the CDR3: TGTGCCAGCAGTTTAGGCCCTACTAAATCCAATGAGCAGTTCTTC.

This clonotype was seen at least ten times. The CDR3 reads CASSFPTGGEQYF. The CDR3, as DNA: TGTGCCAGCAGCTTCCCTACAGGGGGCGAGCAGTACTTC. The chain couples TRBV11-1 to TRBJ2-7; 8 positions agree with TRBD1. Germline CDR1 is SGHAT and CDR2 is FQDESV (reference sequence). Germline trimming cut 3 bases from V and 6 bases from J; bases unmatched to any gene: 4. This CDR3 has 13 amino acids.

This clonotype was counted between two and nine times. A much larger clonotype is one base distant, so this may be a read error. The chain employs TRBV12-3 or TRBV12-4 and TRBJ2-3; TRBD1 matches at 10 bases. The CDR3 is made up of 14 amino acids. CDR3 sequence: CAGRQGAWTDTQYF. The DNA for the CDR3 is TGTGCCGGCAGACAGGGGGCATGGACAGATACGCAGTATTTT.

This clonotype was seen ten or more times. The chain combines TRBV24-1 with TRBJ2-5, with a possible D match to TRBD2 (6 bases). This CDR3 is 16 amino acids long. Trimming left V 1 base short and J 5 bases short, with 16 bases between. The V gene's germline CDR1 is KGHDR and CDR2 SFDVKD. The CDR3 bases are TGTGCCACCAGTGATTTTAGGGGACCGGCGGGGGAGACCCAGTACTTC. It yields the protein CATSDFRGPAGETQYF.

The V gene is TRBV6-6, the J gene TRBJ2-6; D remains ambiguous. The CDR3 has 17 amino acids. V was trimmed by 0 bases and J by 2 bases, leaving 11 bases between them. Looked up from germline, CDR1 is MNHNY and CDR2 is SVGAGI (reference sequence). CDR3 region: CASSYSQVPPGANVLTF. DNA for the CDR3: TGTGCCAGCAGTTACTCGCAGGTCCCTCCTGGGGCCAACGTCCTGACTTTC.

This clonotype was counted many times. The chain is built from TRBV4-1 and TRBJ2-3, with 8 bases that match TRBD2. J lost 6 bases, V lost 1 base, and 18 bases had no gene match. Germline V gene lookup returns CDR1 MGHRA and CDR2 YSYEKL. This CDR3 region has 19 residues. CDR3 region: CASSQAPSGSSGSADTQYF. For the CDR3, the DNA is TGCGCCAGCAGCCAAGCCCCCTCCGGGTCCAGCGGGAGTGCCGATACGCAGTATTTT.

This clonotype was seen repeatedly, ten times or more. The J gene is TRBJ2-2, the V gene TRBV4-2; no clear D. Trimming stripped 4 bases from V and 0 bases from J, with 12 bases between. Germline V gene data show CDR1 as LGHNA and CDR2 as YNFKEQ. The CDR3 is 16 amino acids. CDR3 DNA: TGTGCCAGCAGCCGGAGAGCGCAATCGAACACCGGGGAGCTGTTTTTT. Amino acid sequence: CASSRRAQSNTGELFF.

This clonotype was seen at least ten times. V is TRBV7-9 and J is TRBJ2-1, with 11 bases aligning to TRBD2. After removal of 3 bases from V and 15 bases from J, the junction contained 13 bases not matched to a gene. CDR1 SEHNR and CDR2 FQNEAQ come from the germline V gene (reference sequence). This CDR3 spans 15 amino acids. CDR3 sequence reads: CASSLGLADYLPLFF. CDR3 in DNA: TGTGCCAGCAGCTTGGGACTAGCGGACTATCTCCCTTTGTTCTTC.

With regard to this clonotype: This sequence may be a read error, since a much larger clone differs from it by one base. V and J are TRBV7-8 and TRBJ2-6, with a weak D call TRBD1 (5 bases). The CDR3 runs 17 residues. The V gene's germline CDR1 is SGHVS and CDR2 FQNEAQ. The CDR3 bases are TGTGCCAGCAGCTTAGGGGCCACAGTCTCTGGGGCCCACGTCCTGACTTTC. It yields the protein CASSLGATVSGAHVLTF. Looking up the rest from reference TRBV7-8 and TRBJ2-6 gives the full variable domain: GAGVSQSPRYKVAKRGQDVALRCDPISGHVSLFWYQQALGQGPEFLTYFQNEAQLDKSGLPSDRFFAERPEGSVSTLKIQRTQQEDSAVYLCASSLGATVSGAHVLTFGAGSRLTVL.

This clonotype was recorded many times. V gene TRBV6-5 combines with J gene TRBJ2-7, with 7 bases lining up with TRBD1. From germline, CDR1 is MNHEY and CDR2 SVGAGI. The V gene end was trimmed by 6 bases and the J gene end by 2 bases; junction bases not matched to a gene: 4. This CDR3 has 13 residues. In DNA form, the CDR3 reads TGTGCCAGCAGGACAGGGCCGACCTACGAGCAGTACTTC. Its protein is CASRTGPTYEQYF.

The V call is TRBV28, the J call TRBJ1-2; D is unresolved. This CDR3 is built from 15 residues. The V and J ends lost 3 bases and 8 bases respectively, with 19 bases between them. Germline CDR1 is MDHEN and CDR2 is SYDVKM. CDR3 protein: CASSFPRTPTEGYTF. Written as DNA, the CDR3 is TGTGCCAGCAGTTTCCCTCGGACCCCGACGGAGGGCTACACCTTC.

Points on this clonotype: A much larger clonotype is one base distant, so this may be a read error. The chain couples TRBV5-1 to TRBJ2-1; D perhaps matches TRBD1 (6 bases). The CDR3 is 14 residues long. Trimming stripped 4 bases from V and 9 bases from J, with 17 bases between. The germline V gene encodes CDR1 SGHRS and CDR2 YFSETQ. CDR3 amino acids: CASSRDTRPVEQFF. The DNA for the CDR3 is TGCGCCAGCAGCCGGGACACAAGGCCGGTTGAGCAGTTCTTC.

The V and J genes are TRBV6-2 or TRBV6-3 and TRBJ2-2; TRBD2 is a possible D gene (5 bases). The V gene's germline CDR1 is MNHEY and CDR2 SVGEGT. The V gene lost 2 bases and the J gene lost 4 bases, with 8 bases spanning the gap. CDR3 size: 14 residues. The CDR3 nucleotides read TGTGCCAGCAGTTACAGCCGGGGCACCGGGGAGCTGTTTTTT. Translated: CASSYSRGTGELFF.